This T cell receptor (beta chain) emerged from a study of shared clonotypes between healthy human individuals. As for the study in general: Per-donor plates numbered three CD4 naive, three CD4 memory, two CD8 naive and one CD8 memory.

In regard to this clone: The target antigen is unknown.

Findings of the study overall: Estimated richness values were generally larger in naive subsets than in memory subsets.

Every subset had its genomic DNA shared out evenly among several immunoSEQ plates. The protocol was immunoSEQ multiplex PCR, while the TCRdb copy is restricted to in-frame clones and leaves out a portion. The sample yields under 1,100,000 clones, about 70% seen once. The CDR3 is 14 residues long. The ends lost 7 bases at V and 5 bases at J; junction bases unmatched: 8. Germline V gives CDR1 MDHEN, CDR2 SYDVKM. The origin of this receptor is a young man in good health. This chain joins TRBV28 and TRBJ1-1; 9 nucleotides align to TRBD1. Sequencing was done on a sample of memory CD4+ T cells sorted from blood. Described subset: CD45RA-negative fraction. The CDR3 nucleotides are TGTGCCAGCATTCTCGGGACAGGGCAAACTGAAGCTTTCTTT. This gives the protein CASILGTGQTEAFF.